The clone carrying this T cell receptor beta chain was seen at least ten times. As yet, its antigen is unknown. The data were taken from a study of T cells in Graves' hyperthyroidism and ophthalmopathy. Turning to the study itself: Blood from the periphery was taken at initial diagnosis, before any treatment. General observations from the study: From stable hyperthyroidism, ophthalmopathy was set apart by a 13 V-J model.

Regions amplified from RNA transcripts were the TCR beta CDR3 regions. A first-round RT-PCR of the TCR CDR3 used the HTBI primer set. TCRdb analysed the multiplex PCR reads with MiXCR anew, one entry per CDR3 protein. This table has roughly 420,000 distinct CDR3 sequences, approximately 14% appearing once. This CDR3 has 15 amino acids. Trimming shortened V by 3 bases and J by 5 bases, and 16 bases separated the two germline ends. Sequencing input: blood. The sequence was collected from a woman between 18 and 29 years old with Graves' hyperthyroidism. The rearrangement uses TRBV12-3 or TRBV12-4 and TRBJ2-5; no firm D call. The CDR3 nucleotides read TGTGCCAGCAGTTTTGAGAGAGGAGCGCAGGAGACCCAGTACTTC. This sequence encodes CASSFERGAQETQYF.